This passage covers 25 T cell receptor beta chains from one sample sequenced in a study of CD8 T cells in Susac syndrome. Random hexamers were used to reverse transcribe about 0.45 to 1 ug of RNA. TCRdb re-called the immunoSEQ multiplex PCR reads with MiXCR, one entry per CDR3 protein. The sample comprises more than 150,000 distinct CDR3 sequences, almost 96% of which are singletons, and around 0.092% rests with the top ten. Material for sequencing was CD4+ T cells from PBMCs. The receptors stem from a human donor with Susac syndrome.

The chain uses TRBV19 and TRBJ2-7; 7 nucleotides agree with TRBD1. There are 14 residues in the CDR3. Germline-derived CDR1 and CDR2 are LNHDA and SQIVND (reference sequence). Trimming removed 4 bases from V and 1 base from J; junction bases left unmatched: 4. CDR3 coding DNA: TGTGCCAGTAGTAGAGGACAGGCTTCCTACGAGCAGTACTTC. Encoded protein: CASSRGQASYEQYF.

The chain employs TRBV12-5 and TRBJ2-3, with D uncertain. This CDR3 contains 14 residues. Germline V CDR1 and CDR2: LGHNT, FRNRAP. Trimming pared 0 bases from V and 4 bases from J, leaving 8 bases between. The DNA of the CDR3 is TGTGCTAGTGGTTTGGTATCGTTCGCAGATACGCAGTATTTT. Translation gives CASGLVSFADTQYF.

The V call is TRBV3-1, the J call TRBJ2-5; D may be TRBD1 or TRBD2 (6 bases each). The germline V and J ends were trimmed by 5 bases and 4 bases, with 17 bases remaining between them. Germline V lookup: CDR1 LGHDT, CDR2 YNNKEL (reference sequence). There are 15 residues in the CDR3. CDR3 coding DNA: TGTGCCAGCAGCTCCCTTGGGGGGCATGTAGAGACCCAGTACTTC. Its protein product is CASSSLGGHVETQYF.

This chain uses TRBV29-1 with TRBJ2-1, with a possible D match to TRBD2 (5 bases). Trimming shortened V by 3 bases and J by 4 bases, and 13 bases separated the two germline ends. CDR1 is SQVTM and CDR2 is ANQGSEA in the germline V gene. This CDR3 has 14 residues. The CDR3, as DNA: TGCAGCGTTGATGCCAGCGGAACGTACAATGAGCAGTTCTTC. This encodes CSVDASGTYNEQFF.

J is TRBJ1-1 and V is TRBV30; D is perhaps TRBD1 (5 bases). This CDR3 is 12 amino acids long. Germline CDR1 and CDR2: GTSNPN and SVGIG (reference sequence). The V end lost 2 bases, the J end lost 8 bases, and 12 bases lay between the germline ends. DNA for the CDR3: TGTGCCTGGAGTACCCAGGGTCTGGAAGCTTTCTTT. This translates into CAWSTQGLEAFF.

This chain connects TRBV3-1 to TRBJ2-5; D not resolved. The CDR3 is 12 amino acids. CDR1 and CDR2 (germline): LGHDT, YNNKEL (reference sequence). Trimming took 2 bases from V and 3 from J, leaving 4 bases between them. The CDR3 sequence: CASSQNEETQYF. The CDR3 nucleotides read TGTGCCAGCAGCCAAAACGAAGAGACCCAGTACTTC.

The DNA of the CDR3 is TGTGCCAGCAGCTCATGGACTAGCACAGATACGCAGTATTTT. Encoded protein: CASSSWTSTDTQYF. The chain employs TRBV13 and TRBJ2-3; a weak D match, TRBD2 (5 bases). The CDR3 contains 14 residues. Germline assignment: CDR1 PRHDT and CDR2 FYEKMQ (reference sequence). V lost 4 bases and J lost 0, with 8 bases in between.

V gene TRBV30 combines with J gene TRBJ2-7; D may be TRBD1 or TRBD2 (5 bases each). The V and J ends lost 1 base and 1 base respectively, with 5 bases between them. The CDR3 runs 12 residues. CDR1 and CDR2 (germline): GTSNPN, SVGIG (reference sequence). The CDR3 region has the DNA TGTGCCTGGAGTGGGGGGTCCTACGAGCAGTACTTC. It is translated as CAWSGGSYEQYF.

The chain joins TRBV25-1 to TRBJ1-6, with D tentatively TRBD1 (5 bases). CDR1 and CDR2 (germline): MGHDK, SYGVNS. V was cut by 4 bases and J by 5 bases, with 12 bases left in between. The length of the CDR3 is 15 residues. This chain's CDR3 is CASSGDPGDNSPLHF. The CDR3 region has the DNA TGTGCCAGCAGTGGGGACCCTGGCGATAATTCACCCCTCCACTTT.

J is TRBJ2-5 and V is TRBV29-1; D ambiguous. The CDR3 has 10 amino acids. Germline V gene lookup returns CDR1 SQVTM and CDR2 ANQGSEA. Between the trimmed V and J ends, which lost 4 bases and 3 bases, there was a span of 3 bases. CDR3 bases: TGCAGCGTTGGGGAAGAGACCCAGTACTTC. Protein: CSVGEETQYF. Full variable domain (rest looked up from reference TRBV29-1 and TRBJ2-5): SAVISQKPSRDICQRGTSLTIQCQVDSQVTMMFWYRQQPGQSLTLIATANQGSEATYESGFVIDKFPISRPNLTFSTLTVSNMSPEDSSIYLCSVGEETQYFGPGTRLLVL.

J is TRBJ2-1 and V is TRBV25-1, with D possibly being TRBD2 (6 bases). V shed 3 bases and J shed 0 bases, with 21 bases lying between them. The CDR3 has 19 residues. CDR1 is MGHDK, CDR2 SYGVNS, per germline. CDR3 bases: TGTGCCAGCAGTGATCTCGGTCCCGAGCGGGTAAGCTCCTACAATGAGCAGTTCTTC. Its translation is CASSDLGPERVSSYNEQFF.

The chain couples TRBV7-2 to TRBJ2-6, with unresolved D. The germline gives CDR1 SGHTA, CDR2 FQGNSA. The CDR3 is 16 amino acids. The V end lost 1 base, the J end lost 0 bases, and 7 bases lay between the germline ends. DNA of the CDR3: TGTGCCAGCAGCTTAGTCAGGTCCTCTGGGGCCAACGTCCTGACTTTC. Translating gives CASSLVRSSGANVLTF. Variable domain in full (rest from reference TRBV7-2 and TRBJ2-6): GAGVSQSPSNKVTEKGKDVELRCDPISGHTALYWYRQSLGQGLEFLIYFQGNSAPDKSGLPSDRFSAERTGGSVSTLTIQRTQQEDSAVYLCASSLVRSSGANVLTFGAGSRLTVL.

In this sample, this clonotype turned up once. The CDR3 coding sequence is TGTGCCAGCAGTAAGAGACTAGCGGGGGGTGGGAACATTCAGTACTTC. The encoded protein is CASSKRLAGGGNIQYF. This chain joins TRBV12-3 or TRBV12-4 and TRBJ2-4; 13 nucleotides line up with TRBD2. The CDR3 totals 16 residues. Trimming at V came to 5 bases and at J to 7 bases, leaving 8 bases not matched to a gene.

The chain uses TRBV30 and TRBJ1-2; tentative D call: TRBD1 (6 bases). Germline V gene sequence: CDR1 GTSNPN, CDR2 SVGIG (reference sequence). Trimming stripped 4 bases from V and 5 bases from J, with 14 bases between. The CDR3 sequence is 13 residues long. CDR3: CAWTLGAGYGYTF. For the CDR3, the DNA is TGTGCCTGGACCCTGGGGGCGGGTTATGGCTACACCTTC.

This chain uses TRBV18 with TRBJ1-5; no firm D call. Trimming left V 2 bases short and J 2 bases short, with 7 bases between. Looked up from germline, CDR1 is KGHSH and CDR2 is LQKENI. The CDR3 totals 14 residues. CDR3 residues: CASSPGVGNQPQHF. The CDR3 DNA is TGTGCCAGCTCACCAGGGGTCGGCAATCAGCCCCAGCATTTT. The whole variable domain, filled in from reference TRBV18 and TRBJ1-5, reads NAGVMQNPRHLVRRRGQEARLRCSPMKGHSHVYWYRQLPEEGLKFMVYLQKENIIDESGMPKERFSAEFPKEGPSILRIQQVVRGDSAAYFCASSPGVGNQPQHFGDGTRLSIL.

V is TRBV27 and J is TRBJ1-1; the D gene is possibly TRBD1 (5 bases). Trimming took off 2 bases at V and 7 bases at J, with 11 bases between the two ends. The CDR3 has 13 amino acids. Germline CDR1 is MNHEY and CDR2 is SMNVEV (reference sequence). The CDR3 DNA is TGTGCCAGCAGTTTACAAGGGGCGAGTGAAGCTTTCTTT. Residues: CASSLQGASEAFF.

The CDR3 loop is CASSLDDATTEAFF. The CDR3, as DNA: TGTGCCAGCAGCTTGGATGACGCGACCACTGAAGCTTTCTTT. V is TRBV5-4 and J is TRBJ1-1; D not certain. The V gene lost 0 bases and the J gene lost 4 bases, with 10 bases spanning the gap. CDR1 and CDR2 from the germline V gene are SGHNT and YYREEE (reference sequence). The CDR3 loop spans 14 amino acids.

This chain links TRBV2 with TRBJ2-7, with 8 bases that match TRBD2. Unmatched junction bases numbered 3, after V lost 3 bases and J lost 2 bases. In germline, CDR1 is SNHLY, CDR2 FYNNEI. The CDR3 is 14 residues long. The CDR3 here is CASSETSAPYEQYF. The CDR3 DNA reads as TGTGCCAGCAGTGAGACTAGCGCACCCTACGAGCAGTACTTC.

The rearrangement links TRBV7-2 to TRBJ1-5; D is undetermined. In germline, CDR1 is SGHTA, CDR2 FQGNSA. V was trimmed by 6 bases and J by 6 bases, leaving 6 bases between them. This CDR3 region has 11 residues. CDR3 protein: CASSTGQPQHF. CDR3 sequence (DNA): TGTGCCAGCAGTACGGGTCAGCCCCAGCATTTT.

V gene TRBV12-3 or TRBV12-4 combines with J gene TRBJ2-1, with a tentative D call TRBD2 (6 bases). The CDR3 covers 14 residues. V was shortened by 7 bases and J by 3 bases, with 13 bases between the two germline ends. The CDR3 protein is CASTRTNLYNEQFF. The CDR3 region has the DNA TGTGCCAGCACAAGGACTAACCTCTACAATGAGCAGTTCTTC.

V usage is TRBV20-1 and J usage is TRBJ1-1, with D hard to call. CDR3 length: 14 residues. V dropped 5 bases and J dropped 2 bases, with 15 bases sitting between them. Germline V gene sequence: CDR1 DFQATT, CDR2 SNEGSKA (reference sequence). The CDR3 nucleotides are TGCAGTGCTGAGAGTCGGACGGCTAACACTGAAGCTTTCTTT. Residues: CSAESRTANTEAFF.

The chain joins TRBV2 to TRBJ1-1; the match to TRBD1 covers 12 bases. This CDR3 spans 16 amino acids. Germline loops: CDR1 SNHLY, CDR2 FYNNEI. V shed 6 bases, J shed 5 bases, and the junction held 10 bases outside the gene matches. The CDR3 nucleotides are TGTGCCAGCAGATCCGGGGACAGGGGGCGAGATACTGAAGCTTTCTTT. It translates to CASRSGDRGRDTEAFF. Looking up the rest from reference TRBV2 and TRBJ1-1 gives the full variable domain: EPEVTQTPSHQVTQMGQEVILRCVPISNHLYFYWYRQILGQKVEFLVSFYNNEISEKSEIFDDQFSVERPDGSNFTLKIRSTKLEDSAMYFCASRSGDRGRDTEAFFGQGTRLTVV.

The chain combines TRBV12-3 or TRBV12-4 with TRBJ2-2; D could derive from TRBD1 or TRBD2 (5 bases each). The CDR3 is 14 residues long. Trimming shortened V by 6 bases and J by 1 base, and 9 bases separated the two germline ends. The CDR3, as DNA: TGTGCCAGCAGGGGGGACGGGAACACCGGGGAGCTGTTTTTT. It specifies CASRGDGNTGELFF.

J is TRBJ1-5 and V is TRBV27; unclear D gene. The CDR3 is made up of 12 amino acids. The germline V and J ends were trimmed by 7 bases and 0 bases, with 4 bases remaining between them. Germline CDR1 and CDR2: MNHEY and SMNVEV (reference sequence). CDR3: CASNDSNQPQHF. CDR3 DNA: TGTGCCAGCAACGATAGCAATCAGCCCCAGCATTTT.

DNA of the CDR3: TGCAGTGCTACAGGGGCAAATAGCAATCAGCCCCAGCATTTT. Translating gives CSATGANSNQPQHF. The chain is built from TRBV20-1 and TRBJ1-5; tentatively, D is TRBD1 (6 bases). The length of the CDR3 is 14 residues. In germline, CDR1 is DFQATT, CDR2 SNEGSKA (reference sequence). V lost 4 bases and J 0 bases, leaving 10 bases between the germline ends.